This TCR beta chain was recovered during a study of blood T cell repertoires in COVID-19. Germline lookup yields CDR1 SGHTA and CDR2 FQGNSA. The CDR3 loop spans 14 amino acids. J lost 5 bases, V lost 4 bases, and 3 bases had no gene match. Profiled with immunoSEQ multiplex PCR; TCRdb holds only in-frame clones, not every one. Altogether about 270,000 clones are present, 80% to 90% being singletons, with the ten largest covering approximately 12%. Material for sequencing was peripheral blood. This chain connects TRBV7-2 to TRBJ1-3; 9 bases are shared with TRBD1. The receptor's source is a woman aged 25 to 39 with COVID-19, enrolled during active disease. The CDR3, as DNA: TGTGCCAGCAGCTCCGGGACAGGGAGAAACACCATATATTTT. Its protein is CASSSGTGRNTIYF.